This T cell receptor (beta chain) is from a study of CD8+ T cells in alopecia areata. Trimming removed 3 bases from V and 0 bases from J, with 9 bases in between. The germline V gene encodes CDR1 LNHDA and CDR2 SQIVND (reference sequence). The CDR3 extends over 15 amino acids. Sequencing relied on a cDNA template that was reverse transcribed from extracted RNA. The method was immunoSEQ multiplex PCR; TCRdb's version includes in-frame clones alone and lacks a portion of them. The sample records 100,000 to 130,000 clones, roughly 55% being singletons. Sequences were obtained from NKG2D-low CD8+ T cells sorted from blood. The receptor comes from a human donor with alopecia areata. The chain uses TRBV19 and TRBJ2-1; weak D call: TRBD2 (5 bases). The CDR3 DNA reads TGTGCCAGTAGTATGAGCGGTAGCTCCTACAATGAGCAGTTCTTC. It specifies CASSMSGSSYNEQFF.